The entry below describes one T cell receptor beta chain. The sample holds other DNA sequences that translate to the same CDR3. The protocol was immunoSEQ multiplex PCR, while the TCRdb copy is restricted to in-frame clones and leaves out a portion. The sample shows about 120,000 clones, 87% of them seen only once. The sample belongs to a study of control samples from healthy donors and cancer patients. CDR3 length equals 12 residues. Trimming removed 5 bases at V and 2 bases at J, with 10 bases between. The germline gives CDR1 GTSNPN, CDR2 SVGIG (reference sequence). This TCR was sampled from a man aged 25-45 years in good health. Material: blood. This sequence joins TRBV30 and TRBJ2-7; no clear D gene. CDR3: CAWRPDPYEQYF. The CDR3 DNA sequence: TGTGCCTGGCGTCCGGACCCCTACGAGCAGTACTTC.